The rows below give T cell receptor beta chains drawn from one sample of a study of T and B cells in COVID-19 patients. One entry per CDR3 protein results from TCRdb running MiXCR on the multiplex PCR reads. The data show approximately 15,000 distinct CDR3 sequences, about 29% seen once. Material for sequencing was blood. The source of these receptors is a human donor who had recovered from COVID-19. Both conserved end residues are part of each CDR3.

CAWGPGDHTGELFF	TRBV30	TRBJ2-2
CSASGLAGVLSEQFF	TRBV20-1	TRBJ2-1
CASSLGGAGGELFF	TRBV11-1	TRBJ2-2
CASSFSHRDGPYEQYF	TRBV7-9	TRBJ2-7
CSALTGEGYGYTF	TRBV20-1	TRBJ1-2
CASSTRGHWRLNTGELFF	TRBV18	TRBJ2-2
CASRVTDSYEQYF	TRBV5-6	TRBJ2-7
CASSSLAPGQGRGGYTF	TRBV12-3/TRBV12-4	TRBJ1-2
CASSYPRGGAQGRDTQYF	TRBV6-2/TRBV6-3	TRBJ2-3
CASSQTWAFF	TRBV12-3/TRBV12-4	TRBJ1-1
CASTASGTSLGEQYF	TRBV19	TRBJ2-7
CASSPLAGGPGNEQFF	TRBV6-4	TRBJ2-1
CASSLTDRGPGNTIYF	TRBV5-1	TRBJ1-3
CASSPGQVGNTIYF	TRBV5-4	TRBJ1-3
CASSLAGGPVERPFF	TRBV11-3	TRBJ2-1
CASSEVRGSEKLFF	TRBV6-1	TRBJ1-4
CAISERVQETQYF	TRBV10-3	TRBJ2-5
CASSPQNQETQYF	TRBV18	TRBJ2-5
CASSPPAGNTEAFF	TRBV18	TRBJ1-1
CASSIPNRGGGNQPQHF	TRBV19	TRBJ1-5
CAWSTGLGEPQHF	TRBV30	TRBJ1-5
CASGRELGTQYF	TRBV7-9	TRBJ2-3
CASSQEAGWDEAFF	TRBV4-1	TRBJ1-1
CASTEREGYNEQFF	TRBV12-3/TRBV12-4	TRBJ2-1
CASSVDGREKLFF	TRBV19	TRBJ1-4
CASMIARNTEAFF	TRBV5-6	TRBJ1-1
CASRKQGFDYEQYF	TRBV6-5	TRBJ2-7
CASSIDGETEAFF	TRBV19	TRBJ1-1
CASSLYGVSTDTQYF	TRBV5-4	TRBJ2-3
CASSFRTSARGGHEQFF	TRBV5-1	TRBJ2-1
CASSRTGGSNQPQHF	TRBV12-3/TRBV12-4	TRBJ1-5
CASSLDPLIPDEQFF	TRBV5-6	TRBJ2-1
CARSLASGGSSYEQYF	TRBV19	TRBJ2-7
CASSRTGEQFF	TRBV6-5	TRBJ2-1
CASSSRDRGVYEQYF	TRBV12-3/TRBV12-4	TRBJ2-7
CASSAAPGQGHSDTQYF	TRBV5-4	TRBJ2-3
CAWSPTQPGTGMVYEQYF	TRBV30	TRBJ2-7
CSAQLVSGNEQFF	TRBV20-1	TRBJ2-1
CASSPGLFHNEQFF	TRBV19	TRBJ2-1
CASLNGGRGLSEKLFF	TRBV12-3/TRBV12-4	TRBJ1-4
CASSQTGGADEKLFF	TRBV5-6	TRBJ1-4
CASSQPPVGVNTEAFF	TRBV18	TRBJ1-1
CASSPGGGNQPQHF	TRBV6-1	TRBJ1-5
CASRPDRASYNEQFF	TRBV6-4	TRBJ2-1
CASSFTLFESPLHF	TRBV5-1	TRBJ1-6